This T cell receptor beta chain originates from a study of human T cells and chemical hapten exposure. Study-wide background: 2% DPC applied to a 2 cm by 2 cm arm area sensitized donors. Upper-back patch tests with 0.01% DPC were read at 6 days.

The time point denotes: patch test 3, about 24 weeks after DPC sensitization. Sample treatment: therapeutic diphenylcyclopropenone sensitization with weekly scalp DPC. The starting material, unfractionated whole blood, was used for total RNA extraction. This clonotype was seen repeatedly, ten times or more. Individual cDNA molecules in this library carried unique molecular identifiers. TCRdb independently ran MiXCR on the RACE reads; one entry per CDR3 protein. This sample has tens of thousands of distinct CDR3 sequences; roughly 13% occur once, and the top ten carry 2.3%. Trimming left V 5 bases short and J 6 bases short, with 9 bases between. This CDR3 has 12 residues.

This TCR derives from a woman between 40 and 55 years old with alopecia areata. Some clones in this sample may be carry-over from other donors' samples. The specimen comprised whole blood, sampled in connection with sensitization to the hapten diphenylcyclopropenone (DPC). The chain is built from TRBV12-3 or TRBV12-4 and TRBJ2-3; D ambiguous. This chain's CDR3 is CASSQTGDTQYF. Here the CDR3 DNA reads TGTGCCAGCAGTCAAACTGGGGATACGCAGTATTTT.